These 4 T cell receptor beta chains originate from one sample sequenced in a study of regulatory dendritic cells for organ transplantation. Profiled with immunoSEQ multiplex PCR; TCRdb holds only in-frame clones, not every one. The sample has 25,000 to 30,000 clones; about four fifths are singletons. The sequencing sample was made of naive CD4+ T cells from blood. Subset given: CD45RA+ naive T cells. These receptors all stem from a human donor in good health.

The chain joins TRBV6-5 to TRBJ2-3; 12 positions match TRBD1. Trimming took 4 bases from V and 6 from J; bases not matched to a gene: 5. Germline V CDR1 and CDR2: MNHEY, SVGAGI. The CDR3 runs 15 residues. The CDR3 sequence: CASSSRDRGHDTQYF. The CDR3 nucleotides read TGTGCCAGCAGTTCCCGGGACAGGGGGCATGATACGCAGTATTTT.

V is TRBV6-5 and J is TRBJ2-1; TRBD1 matches 9 bases. This CDR3 region has 13 residues. Germline V gene data show CDR1 as MNHEY and CDR2 as SVGAGI. V was pared by 5 bases and J by 10 bases, with 6 bases of the junction left unmatched. The CDR3 spells CASSLPGTGEQFF. The CDR3 bases are TGTGCCAGCAGTCTCCCCGGGACAGGGGAGCAGTTCTTC.

The chain has TRBV5-1 and TRBJ2-5; TRBD1 matches 10 bases. Germline lookup yields CDR1 SGHRS and CDR2 YFSETQ. V was pared by 3 bases and J by 5 bases, with 7 bases of the junction left unmatched. The CDR3 has 15 residues. In DNA form, the CDR3 reads TGCGCCAGCAGCTCAATCGGGACAGGGGTGGAGACCCAGTACTTC. It encodes CASSSIGTGVETQYF. Full variable domain (outside the CDR3, taken from reference TRBV5-1 and TRBJ2-5): KAGVTQTPRYLIKTRGQQVTLSCSPISGHRSVSWYQQTPGQGLQFLFEYFSETQRNKGNFPGRFSGRQFSNSRSEMNVSTLELGDSALYLCASSSIGTGVETQYFGPGTRLLVL.

This chain uses TRBV19 with TRBJ2-3, with no clear D. Germline V gene data show CDR1 as LNHDA and CDR2 as SQIVND (reference sequence). The ends were cut back, 3 bases at V and 1 base at J, with 5 bases in the middle. The CDR3 loop spans 13 amino acids. The CDR3 sequence is CASSIQGTDTQYF. CDR3 sequence (DNA): TGTGCCAGTAGTATCCAGGGCACAGATACGCAGTATTTT.